This T cell receptor beta chain was recorded in a study of OX40 agonist ivuxolimab in advanced cancers. At the level of the whole study: Ivuxolimab was an agonistic, fully human IgG2 monoclonal antibody directed against OX40 (CD134), a costimulatory receptor. The dose-escalation cohort was 82.7% male with a mean age of roughly 62 years, ranging from roughly 20 to 80. Of the approximately 50 patients in dose escalation, some 19 had hepatocellular carcinoma, around 15 had melanoma, 9 had renal cell carcinoma and 9 had head and neck cancer. Peripheral TCRbeta sequencing aimed to test whether ivuxolimab altered TCR sequence diversity and caused clonal T-cell expansion. Partial responses were achieved by three dose-escalation patients, of whom one had hepatocellular carcinoma and two had cutaneous melanoma. Patients were allowed to have had prior anti-PD-1, anti-PD-L1 or anti-CTLA-4 therapy, and about 40% of the dose-escalation patients had been treated with checkpoint inhibitors. The paper describes the monotherapy dose-escalation part (N of about 52 patients) of the phase I trial of ivuxolimab. Intravenous ivuxolimab was administered to patients every 2 weeks at six dose levels: 0.01, 0.1, 0.3, 1.5, 3 and 10 mg/kg.

Patients with a history of autoimmune disease or receiving systemic immunosuppression were excluded from the trial. Peripheral blood for TCR sequencing was collected from all dose cohorts at baseline, on cycle 4 day 1, and on cycle 7 day 1. Samples were obtained from an open-label, multicenter, first-in-human phase I dose-escalation trial of ivuxolimab. Adults with locally advanced or metastatic melanoma, renal cell, hepatocellular, or head and neck squamous cell carcinoma were enrolled in the trial. Before TCR sequencing, CD4+ T cells and CD8+ T cells were sorted from peripheral blood as separate populations. Broad study findings and their caveats: Low levels of normalized T-cell clonal expansion were also shown by some nonresponding patients. Partial responders in the 0.1-3.0 mg/kg groups had among the lowest normalized peripheral clonal expansion, especially among CD8+ T cells. Antigen specificity was not determined for the clonally expanded peripheral T cells. On average, CD8+ T cells showed more expanded clones than CD4+ T cells after ivuxolimab. At doses of 0.1 to 3.0 mg/kg, clonal expansion of both CD4+ and CD8+ T cells in blood was seen between baseline and week 6.

In regard to this clone: The specificity of this receptor is unknown. The record has no base qualities; no much larger clone is one base away.

Genomic DNA was isolated from the sorted cells so that the TCRbeta CDR3 region could be sequenced. TCRbeta CDR3 regions were sequenced using the immunoSEQ Assay. TCRdb stores this immuneACCESS table with in-frame sequences only. Part of the clones is absent; in the studies checked, under half of the shortfall reflects unresolved V genes, and no reason is known for the rest. The sample profile shows about 80,000 clones; around 84% of them were found once. The ten largest clonotypes hold more than 6% of the sample. Via the germline V gene, CDR1 is MNHEY and CDR2 SVGAGI. V and J are trimmed by 10 bases and 6 bases, and the gene matches miss 13 bases of the junction. Spanning cysteine to phenylalanine, the CDR3 consists of 15 amino acids. The sequence is cut down to CDR3 DNA, 45 bases in frame from base 1.

The chain is made from TRBV6-5 and TRBJ2-2, with 8 junctional bases fitting TRBD2. The sample here was CD4+ or CD8+ T cells sorted from blood, taken in a trial of the OX40 agonist ivuxolimab. The source of this sequence is an adult with an advanced solid tumor such as melanoma, head and neck, liver or kidney cancer. At the DNA level, the sequence is TGTGCCACCATGGGGGCAGCGGGAGTGGCCGGGGAGCTGTTTTTT. It encodes CATMGAAGVAGELFF.